The 14 T cell receptor beta chains listed next were all sequenced from one sample in a study of T cells expressing NK-cell markers. TCRdb reanalyzed the 5' RACE reads, giving one entry per CDR3 protein sequence and no DNA. The specimen's table records some 440,000 distinct CDR3 sequences. Sequenced: blood T cells: a sorted CD56 or NKG2C T cell subset, CD4+ or CD8+ T cells, or bulk PBMC T cells (not recorded which). The source of these receptors is a woman aged 45-60 years in good health.

This chain connects TRBV11-2 to TRBJ2-2. The CDR3 is 14 residues long. Germline V gene lookup returns CDR1 SGHAT and CDR2 FQNNGV. CDR3 residues: CASSVTANTGELFF.

The chain has TRBV20-1 and TRBJ2-5; no DNA is available, so the TRBD2 call from TCRdb remains unchecked. The CDR3 has 11 residues. The germline V gene has CDR1 DFQATT and CDR2 SNEGSKA (reference sequence). This CDR3 reads CSASGSETQYF.

This chain links TRBV12-3 or TRBV12-4 with TRBJ2-1. The CDR3 length is 15 residues. The CDR3 loop is CASSLSGSLSNEQFF.

J is TRBJ1-2 and V is TRBV3-1. The CDR3 covers 14 residues. Germline V CDR1 and CDR2: LGHDT, YNNKEL (reference sequence). CDR3 residues: CASSRDPLYGGYTF.

The rearrangement links TRBV5-1 to TRBJ1-1; absent DNA, TCRdb's TRBD1 call cannot be checked. Looked up from germline, CDR1 is SGHRS and CDR2 is YFSETQ. This CDR3 has 14 amino acids. The CDR3 loop reads CASGAGVSYTEAFF.

The chain joins TRBV2 to TRBJ2-1; TCRdb lists TRBD1, though no DNA is available to test this call. Per germline, CDR1 SNHLY and CDR2 FYNNEI. The CDR3 runs to 11 residues. The CDR3 sequence is CASTGRTEQFF.

The V gene is TRBV12-3 or TRBV12-4, the J gene TRBJ1-1. The CDR3 is made up of 15 amino acids. CDR3 region: CASSMNVGMNTEAFF.

CDR3 residues: CASSRWGQGASNYGYTF. This chain connects TRBV6-5 to TRBJ1-2; as DNA is missing, the TRBD1 call by TCRdb cannot be tested. Germline assignment: CDR1 MNHEY and CDR2 SVGAGI. The CDR3 is 17 residues long.

The chain joins TRBV3-1 to TRBJ2-7. The CDR3 spans 11 residues. Germline V gene sequence: CDR1 LGHDT, CDR2 YNNKEL (reference sequence). The CDR3: CASSQTWEQYF.

This chain uses TRBV10-3 with TRBJ2-7; without DNA, the TCRdb call of TRBD2 cannot be checked. Germline CDR1 is ENHRY and CDR2 is SYGVKD. The CDR3 sequence is 16 residues long. The CDR3 sequence: CAISELRLAGAYEQYF.

The rearrangement uses TRBV4-1 and TRBJ2-5. The CDR3 consists of 14 residues. Germline V gene lookup returns CDR1 MGHRA and CDR2 YSYEKL. The CDR3 region is CASSQDEIRETQYF.

The rearrangement uses TRBV5-6 and TRBJ2-1; no DNA is available, so the TRBD2 call from TCRdb remains unchecked. CDR3 length equals 20 residues. The germline CDR1 and CDR2 sequences are SGHDT and YYEEEE. CDR3 region: CASSLPPGLAGGSSYNEQFF.

The rearrangement joins TRBV11-2 to TRBJ2-3; the D gene TCRdb calls, TRBD2, cannot be checked with no DNA. Germline V gives CDR1 SGHAT, CDR2 FQNNGV. This CDR3 contains 13 residues. CDR3: CASTGGGLEAQYF.

The V gene is TRBV4-2, the J gene TRBJ2-1; there is no DNA to check the TCRdb D call of TRBD1. This CDR3 contains 13 residues. Germline lookup yields CDR1 LGHNA and CDR2 YNFKEQ. CDR3 region: CASSQNTGDGQFF.